This T cell receptor (beta chain) was documented in a study of Ad26.COV2.S vaccination and SARS-CoV-2 variants. Overall study: Participants got Ad26.COV2.S intramuscularly, once or twice 56 days apart.

Trimming pared 2 bases from V and 1 base from J, leaving 5 bases between. The CDR3 totals 14 residues. Germline-derived CDR1 and CDR2 are SGHVS and FNYEAQ. Turning to this clone: Its cognate antigen is unknown.

The study, taken as a whole, reports: A substantial breadth of spike-specific CD8+ and CD4+ T cell responses after vaccination has been reported.

The data were produced by immunoSEQ multiplex PCR, yet TCRdb's version contains in-frame clones alone and is incomplete. The top ten hold 12% of the sample, which has a few hundred thousand clones, more than 80% seen once. Treatment meaning: about 20 received Ad26.COV2.S at low or high dose, single or two shots; five or six received placebo; per-sample allocation not given. Sampling was done on day 63 after the first vaccine or placebo injection. Material: peripheral blood, obtained in a trial of Ad26.COV2.S vaccine versus placebo. This TCR came from a person aged 18-60 years who received the Ad26.COV2.S COVID-19 vaccine or a placebo. V usage is TRBV7-6 and J usage is TRBJ2-2; D is undetermined. The CDR3 spells CASSLTENTGELFF. The CDR3 nucleotides read TGTGCCAGCAGCTTAACAGAGAACACCGGGGAGCTGTTTTTT.